Shown below are 3 T cell receptor beta chains from a single sample sequenced in a study of blood T cell repertoires in COVID-19. The table came from immunoSEQ multiplex PCR; TCRdb's copy has only in-frame clones and leaves some out. The repertoire holds hundreds of thousands of clones, with about 88% as singletons. Sequencing was carried out using peripheral blood. These receptors originate from a man between 18 and 29 years old with COVID-19, enrolled during active disease.

The chain is built from TRBV19 and TRBJ2-7; D is unresolved. V was pared by 10 bases and J by 0 bases, with 16 bases between. CDR3 length: 14 amino acids. Germline CDR1 LNHDA, CDR2 SQIVND (reference sequence). The CDR3 sequence is CATAPFASSYEQYF. CDR3 coding DNA: TGTGCCACCGCTCCCTTTGCGAGCTCCTACGAGCAGTACTTC.

The V gene is TRBV19, the J gene TRBJ1-3; D might be TRBD1 (6 bases). Trimming removed 6 bases at V and 0 bases at J, with 12 bases between. Germline-derived CDR1 and CDR2 are LNHDA and SQIVND (reference sequence). The CDR3 has 15 amino acids. The CDR3 loop reads CASSPDSFSGNTIYF. The CDR3 DNA follows: TGTGCCAGTAGCCCGGACAGCTTCTCTGGAAACACCATATATTTT. The full variable domain, in which reference TRBV19 and TRBJ1-3 provide the parts outside the CDR3, is DGGITQSPKYLFRKEGQNVTLSCEQNLNHDAMYWYRQDPGQGLRLIYYSQIVNDFQKGDIAEGYSVSREKKESFPLTVTSAQKNPTAFYLCASSPDSFSGNTIYFGEGSWLTVV.

The chain combines TRBV3-1 (or the pseudogene TRBV3-2) with TRBJ2-1; the match to TRBD2 covers 11 bases. The CDR3 spans 17 residues. Looked up from germline, CDR1 is LGHDT and CDR2 is YNNKEL (reference sequence). V was pared by 0 bases and J by 4 bases, with 5 bases of the junction left unmatched. Here the CDR3 reads CASSQDLLAGVYNEQFF. DNA for the CDR3: TGTGCCAGCAGCCAAGATTTACTAGCGGGAGTTTACAATGAGCAGTTCTTC.